This entry is about one TCR beta chain. CDR1 is MDHEN and CDR2 is SYDVKM in the germline V gene. This CDR3 comprises 15 residues. V was cut by 7 bases and J by 0 bases, with 13 bases left in between. The record originates from a study of cytotoxic CD8 clonotypes in ibrutinib-treated CLL. About the study: The subjects consisted of roughly twelve relapsed/refractory and approximately 15 treatment-naive individuals, with 17 IGHV unmutated. A median around twelve months of treatment, range 6 to 36, preceded the collection of response samples.

Genomic DNA (around 2 micrograms) was obtained from cryopreserved PBMCs for construction of TCR beta libraries. Depths of 1 in 200,000 to 1 in 1 million T cells were the sequencing target. Profiling relied on immunoSEQ multiplex PCR, and the TCRdb table lists in-frame clones only, not all of them. Of about 310,000 clones listed, 70% to 80% were seen once; the top ten hold about 6.3%. The clonotype comes from a human donor with chronic lymphocytic leukemia. The sequencing used PBMCs, collected before ibrutinib treatment. V is TRBV28 and J is TRBJ1-3; D is unresolved. DNA for the CDR3: TGTGCCAGCACCCCTTTCGGATTCTCTGGAAACACCATATATTTT. It encodes CASTPFGFSGNTIYF.